The clone carrying this T cell receptor beta chain has just a few counts. Participants spanned ages about 18 to 100 years and resided in roughly 22 US areas. Grouping used clinical history reported by participants in a survey and questionnaire. Sequencing used immunoSEQ multiplex PCR; TCRdb keeps in-frame clones, though not all of them. The sample lists 300,000 or so clones; 80% to 90% were seen once. These data belong to a study of blood T cell repertoires in COVID-19. The specimen was PBMCs or T cells enriched from blood (not recorded which). The receptor's source is a woman aged 35 to 49 with acute COVID-19.

CDR3 protein: CASRPGGTGELFF. The CDR3 coding sequence is TGTGCCAGCAGGCCTGGAGGCACCGGGGAGCTGTTTTTT. This chain connects TRBV12-3 or TRBV12-4 to TRBJ2-2, with D tentatively TRBD2 (5 bases). This CDR3 is 13 amino acids long. V was trimmed by 6 bases and J by 4 bases, leaving 9 bases between them.